This T cell receptor (beta chain) was documented in a study of shared clonotypes between healthy human individuals (TCRdb year 2020). In the study overall: A couple of women and a few men aged 18 to 49 years were included in the cohort. Leukapheresis yielded between about 0.85 and 9 billion PBMCs per donor. For each donor, CD4 naive and CD4 memory were each given three plates, CD8 naive was given two plates, and CD8 memory was given one plate. To increase sequencing depth and limit assay-specific biases, TCR repertoire library preparation and sequencing were carried out by different laboratories using diverse techniques. To estimate repertoire size and how much clonotypes are shared between individuals, the study performed deep sequencing of blood TCR repertoires from a few healthy adults. The paper's findings and limits, for the study overall: Rarefaction of sorted-subset datasets indicated incomplete sequencing despite the large sequencing depth. Clonotypes shared by all four sorted-subset donors showed higher generation probabilities than non-shared clonotypes. Because the study included only a small number of donors, the genetic and exposure-history diversity represented was limited. Larger estimated clonotype richness was generally found for naive subsets than for memory subsets. Sampling was restricted to blood, and TCR repertoires in tissue are likely to differ from TCR repertoires in blood. Based on pairwise subsampling, the degree of clonotype sharing among donors was expected to be affected by sequencing depth. Across several donors, about 5% of naive CD4, 3% to 4% of naive CD8, under 2.5% of memory CD4, and roughly 0.41% of memory CD8 clonotypes were shared.

The donors were healthy, HIV-negative adults with no recently reported acute infections or vaccinations. Only Caucasian adults living in Nashville, Tennessee, USA were represented among the donors. CD4+ T cells were enriched by magnetic negative selection; naive cells were then positively selected on CD45RA, and the negative fraction formed the memory subset. After blood collection by leukapheresis, PBMCs were isolated using Ficoll-Histopaque density gradient centrifugation and then cryopreserved in the vapor phase of liquid nitrogen. Analytical flow cytometry was used to check the purity and quantity of every magnetically sorted T cell population. Genomic DNA was isolated from every sorted fraction and measured by UV absorbance on a Nanodrop 2000c. Using the deep immunoSEQ assay, multiplex PCR amplified TCR CDR3 regions from genomic DNA. Genomic DNA extracted from each cell subset was distributed evenly over all wells of several immunoSEQ 96-well plates, and each plate served as one replicate. For sorted subsets, roughly 0.2 ug genomic DNA, equal to tens of thousands of T cell genomes, was loaded into each replicate PCR. The purified libraries were quantified using a Qubit 3.0 fluorometer, sized with a Bioanalyzer 2100, and then quantified again using the KAPA Library Quantification kit. Every immunoSEQ 96-well plate was sequenced on a dedicated single-read 150-cycle Illumina NextSeq 550 flow cell. For the original study's pipeline: Because only junctional sequences without quality scores were contained in the immunoSEQ output, filtering matching that applied to full-length reads could not be performed. To assign V/J genes and CDR3, sequences were annotated against IMGT germline references using PyIR, a Python wrapper for IgBLAST v1.9. Reads were removed for weak V/J assignments (E-value above 1e-6), missing CDR3, stop codons, out-of-frame junctions, or ambiguous translated residues. V3J clonotypes were defined by identical inferred V gene, J gene, and CDR3 amino acid sequence. Percentage overlap between repertoires was computed as shared unique clonotypes divided by the size of the smaller repertoire. Three approaches were used to assess repertoire richness: RTK rarefaction, the Chao1 estimator, and Recon v2.1 estimates of unobserved clonotypes. For all TCRbeta clonotypes obtained by the gDNA method from a few donors, generation probabilities were computed with OLGA. TCRdb stores this immuneACCESS table with in-frame sequences only. Part of the clones is absent; in the studies checked, under half of the shortfall reflects unresolved V genes, and no reason is known for the rest. V, J and clone size were drawn from that table, and D and trimming were deduced from the DNA. In all, the sample holds approximately 2,300,000 clones, and around 90% of those were seen once. Roughly 0.34% of the sample belongs to the ten largest clones.

This clone was seen more than once but under ten times. What this receptor recognizes is not known. Base qualities are missing; no much larger clone stands one base away. The CDR3 starts with the cysteine, ends with the phenylalanine, and has 12 residues. The kept DNA is CDR3 alone, 36 bases in frame from the first base. V trim: 5 bases; J trim: 6 bases; unmatched bases: 3. Looking up the germline V gene yields CDR1 SGHNT and CDR2 YENEEA. Sequencing was carried out using naive CD4+ T cells from PBMCs. The cell subset or site label here, explained by the study, means: CD45RA+ positively selected. The clonotype was recovered from a man aged 18 to 29 in good health. Some clones in this sample may be carry-over from other donors' samples. The receptor chain draws on TRBV11-3 and TRBJ2-7; the central 8 bases match TRBD1. The CDR3 protein sequence reads: CASSPGQGEQYF. The bases are TGTGCCAGCAGCCCTGGACAGGGCGAGCAGTACTTC.